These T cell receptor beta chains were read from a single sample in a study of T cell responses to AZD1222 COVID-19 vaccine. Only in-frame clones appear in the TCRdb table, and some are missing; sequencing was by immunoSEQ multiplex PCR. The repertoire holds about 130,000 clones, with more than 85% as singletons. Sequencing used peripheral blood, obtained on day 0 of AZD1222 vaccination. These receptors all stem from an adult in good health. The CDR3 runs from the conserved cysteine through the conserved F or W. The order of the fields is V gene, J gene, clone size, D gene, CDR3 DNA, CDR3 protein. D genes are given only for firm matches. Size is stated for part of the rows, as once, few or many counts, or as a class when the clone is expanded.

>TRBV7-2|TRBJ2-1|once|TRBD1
TGTGCCAGCAGCCCCGACAGGGGGTTTTACAATGAGCAGTTCTTC
CASSPDRGFYNEQFF
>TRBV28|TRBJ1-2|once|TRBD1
TGTGCCAGCAGTTTATTAGCCTCAGGGGGCGCTTCTGGCTACACCTTC
CASSLLASGGASGYTF
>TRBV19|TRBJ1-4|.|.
TGTGCCAGTAGTTCACCGCAAACTAATGAAAAACTGTTTTTT
CASSSPQTNEKLFF
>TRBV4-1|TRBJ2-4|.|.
TGCGCCAGCAGCCAAGTCCGGGACAACAAAAACATTCAGTACTTC
CASSQVRDNKNIQYF
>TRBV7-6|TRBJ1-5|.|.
TGTGCCAGCAGCAAACGGGCATCAGGGGCCAATAATCAGCCCCAGCATTTT
CASSKRASGANNQPQHF
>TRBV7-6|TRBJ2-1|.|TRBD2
TGTGCCAGCAGCCCGTCCGAAGCGGGAGGAAGAAATGAGCAGTTCTTC
CASSPSEAGGRNEQFF
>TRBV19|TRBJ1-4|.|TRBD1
TGTGCCAGTACCGATAGAATCGGGACAGGGTCAACTAATGAAAAACTGTTTTTT
CASTDRIGTGSTNEKLFF
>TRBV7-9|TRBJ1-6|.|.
TGTGCCAGCAGCTCCGGGACTTGGTCCTATAATTCACCCCTCCACTTT
CASSSGTWSYNSPLHF
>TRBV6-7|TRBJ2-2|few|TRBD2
TGTGCCAGCAGCGAAACTAGCGGGGGCACCGGGGAGCTGTTTTTT
CASSETSGGTGELFF
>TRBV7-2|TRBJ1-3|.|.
TGTGCCAGCAGCTTAGCGCTAGGAAACACCATATATTTT
CASSLALGNTIYF
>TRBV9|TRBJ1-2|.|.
TGTGCCAGCAGCGTAGATAACTATCCTAGAGGTGGCTACACCTTC
CASSVDNYPRGGYTF
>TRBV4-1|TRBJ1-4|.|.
TGCGCCAGCAGCCAAGAGCCCCAATTGGGGGACAACTCTTTT
CASSQEPQLGDNSF
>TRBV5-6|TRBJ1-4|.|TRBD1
TGTGCCAGCAGCTTGGCCAGGGGGCTACCTAATGAAAAACTGTTTTTT
CASSLARGLPNEKLFF
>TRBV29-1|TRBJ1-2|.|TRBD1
TGCAGCCAAGCCCGACCAGGGGGTGGCTACACCTTC
CSQARPGGGYTF
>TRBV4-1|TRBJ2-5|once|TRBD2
TGCGCCAGCAGCCACGGGACTAGCTCCTACAAAGAGACCCAGTACTTC
CASSHGTSSYKETQYF
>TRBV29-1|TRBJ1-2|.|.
TGCAGCGCGTACGGACAGTCTGATGGCTACACCTTC
CSAYGQSDGYTF
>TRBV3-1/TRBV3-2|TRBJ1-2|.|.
TGTGCCAGCAGCCAAGTAGACACGGGGAAGAGTGGCTACACCTTC
CASSQVDTGKSGYTF
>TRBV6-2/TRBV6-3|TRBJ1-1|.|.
TGTGCCAGCAGTTACTCCGGCGGGGCCGGCTTAAGGAACACTGAAGCTTTCTTT
CASSYSGGAGLRNTEAFF
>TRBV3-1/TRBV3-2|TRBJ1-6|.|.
TGTGCCAGCAGCCAAGATAGTGGCGATTCACCCCTCCACTTT
CASSQDSGDSPLHF
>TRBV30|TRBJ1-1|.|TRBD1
TGTGCCTGGAGTGTACAGGGGAGGACTGAAGCTTTCTTT
CAWSVQGRTEAFF
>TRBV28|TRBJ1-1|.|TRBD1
TGTGCCAGCATACCTTATATTGACAGGGACCTTACGAACACTGAAGCTTTCTTT
CASIPYIDRDLTNTEAFF
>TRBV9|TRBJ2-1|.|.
TGTGCCAGCAGCGCTGGACAGAACAATGAGCAGTTCTTC
CASSAGQNNEQFF
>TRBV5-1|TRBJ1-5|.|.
TGCGCCAGCACCGATCTCTACCGATGGCCCGATCAGCCCCAGCATTTT
CASTDLYRWPDQPQHF
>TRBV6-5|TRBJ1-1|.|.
TGTGCCAGCAGTTACTCGACTCACACTGAAGCTTTCTTT
CASSYSTHTEAFF
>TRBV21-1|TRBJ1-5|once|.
TGTGCCAGCAGCAAAGTTTTCGCTTTGATTTCGAAGTGGGGCAATCAGCCCCAGCATTTT
CASSKVFALISKWGNQPQHF
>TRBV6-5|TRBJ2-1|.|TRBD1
TGTGCCAGCAGACAGGGGTCAGGGAATGAGCAGTTCTTC
CASRQGSGNEQFF
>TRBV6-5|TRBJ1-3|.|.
TGTGCCAGCAGGCACGGGGAGGGAAACACCATATATTTT
CASRHGEGNTIYF